This TCR beta chain was observed in a study of blood T cell repertoires in COVID-19. At the level of the study: Specimens from acute and convalescent COVID-19 originated in the United States, Italy and Spain.

The CDR3 runs 15 residues. V shed 4 bases and J 7 bases; nucleotides not matched to a gene: 6. Germline values: CDR1 SGHTA, CDR2 FQGNSA. Original processing methods: Estimates of nucleated cell counts were drawn from the amplification of reference gene primers. Using immunoSEQ multiplex PCR, the repertoire was profiled, and TCRdb retains in-frame clones only, with some absent. That table furnishes V, J and clone size, whereas the DNA furnished D and trimming. Among 200,000 or so clones, 70% to 85% were seen once, and the ten largest hold about 1.3%. The genes are TRBV7-2 and TRBJ2-3; 12 nucleotides align to TRBD2. The clonotype was recovered from a middle-aged woman with acute COVID-19. Input material: PBMCs or T cells enriched from blood (not recorded which). The CDR3, as DNA: TGTGCCAGCAGCTCTAGCGGGGGGGCTACATATACGCAGTATTTT. Residues: CASSSSGGATYTQYF.